The sequence of this T cell receptor (beta chain) was determined in a study of blood T cell repertoires in COVID-19. The overall study: Samples taken during acute and convalescent COVID-19 were collected in the United States, Italy and Spain. PBMCs, B-cell-depleted T cells, or T cells were the source of the cDNA or gDNA that made up the material.

This clone has a handful of counts. The CDR3 is 15 residues long. The germline gives CDR1 LNHDA, CDR2 SQIVND (reference sequence). Trimming cost V 0 bases and J 9 bases, with 15 bases left between them. Authors' processing steps: Scientists estimated how many nucleated cells there were by amplifying reference gene primers. Assay: immunoSEQ multiplex PCR; the TCRdb copy retains only in-frame clones and omits some. Clonal size and the V and J genes are those of that table, whereas D and trimming came from the DNA. This sample has roughly 100,000 clones; approximately 76% occur once, and the top ten carry approximately 19%.

This rearrangement joins TRBV19 to TRBJ1-5; possible D gene TRBD1, 6 bases. What was sequenced was peripheral blood. This TCR came from a woman between 70 and 85 years old with acute or convalescent COVID-19. The CDR3 loop is CASSIEGRGGLPQHF. The CDR3 DNA reads as TGTGCCAGTAGTATAGAGGGCAGGGGTGGATTGCCCCAGCATTTT.